This paragraph reports one TCR beta chain. This sample stems from a study of blood T cells in healthy people across ages. A J-beta primer mix and a sample-barcoded 5' primer were used in a second PCR of about 7 to 12 cycles. Using its own MiXCR run on the 5' RACE reads, TCRdb lists one record per CDR3 protein. Of 1.2 million to 1.5 million distinct CDR3 sequences in the sample, 42% were seen once. CDR3 length: 12 amino acids. Germline V gene data show CDR1 as DFQATT and CDR2 as SNEGSKA (reference sequence). V was cut by 6 bases and J by 3 bases, with 11 bases left in between. The sequence was collected from a woman in her late teens or twenties in good health. Material for sequencing was blood. J is TRBJ1-1 and V is TRBV20-1; TRBD1 is a possible D gene (5 bases). The CDR3 sequence is CSAARGDTEAFF. CDR3 nucleotides: TGCAGTGCCGCCCGGGGGGACACTGAAGCTTTCTTT.